This T cell receptor beta chain is from a study of beta chain features in type 1 diabetes. Study-wide findings and caveats: For cells with high TCR expression, cDNA sequencing could yield over-representation. There was a moderate but significant shortening of TCRB CDR3s in all four CD4+ subsets of Type 1 diabetes patients.

Note on this clone: Its antigen is not identified.

A CD45RO/CCR7/CD25/CD127/CD95/CD27 panel sorted naive, central memory, regulatory and stem cell-like memory CD4+ cells. Reverse transcribing all isolated RNA meant expressed TCRB transcripts were sequenced. TCRdb's copy holds only in-frame clones and misses some; the assay was immunoSEQ multiplex PCR. Of about 660,000 clones listed, around an eighth are singletons. The TCR comes from a man between 18 and 35 years old with type 1 diabetes. Sequenced material: naive CD4+ T cells from blood.

For the CDR3, the DNA is TGTGCCAGCAGCGCGGTTAATTGGGACTCTGAAGCTTTCTTT. It yields the protein CASSAVNWDSEAFF. The chain joins TRBV5-4 to TRBJ1-1, with TRBD1 as a possible D gene (5 bases). Trimming stripped 4 bases from V and 6 bases from J, with 16 bases between. The CDR3 length is 14 residues. CDR1 is SGHNT and CDR2 is YYREEE in the germline V gene (reference sequence).